This passage covers 13 T cell receptor beta chains from one sample sequenced in a study of blood T cells in healthy people across ages. Primers used in a second PCR of about 6 to 11 cycles were a sample-barcoded 5' primer and a J-beta primer mix. Each CDR3 protein gets one entry after TCRdb re-called the 5' RACE reads with MiXCR. In the table there are about 1.6 million distinct CDR3 sequences, almost 35% of which are singletons. Specimen: blood. All receptors come from a woman aged 25 to 39 in good health.

This chain uses TRBV7-9 with TRBJ2-7, with a tentative D call TRBD1 (5 bases). Germline assignment: CDR1 SEHNR and CDR2 FQNEAQ (reference sequence). The V gene lost 7 bases and the J gene lost 3 bases, with 19 bases spanning the gap. The CDR3 extends over 15 amino acids. The CDR3 sequence is CASTPLQGTSYEQYF. CDR3 nucleotides: TGTGCCAGCACCCCTCTCCAGGGAACGAGCTACGAGCAGTACTTC.

The chain couples TRBV5-1 to TRBJ2-5; D remains unclear. The V end was cut by 5 bases, the J end by 4 bases, with 18 bases between. This CDR3 spans 15 amino acids. Germline CDR1 reads SGHRS; CDR2 reads YFSETQ. CDR3 coding DNA: TGCGCCAGCAGTTGGGCAGACACCCAGGTAGAGACCCAGTACTTC. Its protein product is CASSWADTQVETQYF.

The chain carries TRBV27 and TRBJ1-6; 9 nucleotides align to TRBD1. This CDR3 has 15 amino acids. Germline V CDR1 and CDR2: MNHEY, SMNVEV (reference sequence). V dropped 6 bases and J dropped 9; count of bases not matched to a gene: 9. The CDR3 loop is CASRSGQGFGSPLHF. The CDR3 DNA reads as TGTGCCAGCAGGTCCGGACAGGGGTTTGGTTCACCCCTCCACTTT.

The chain is built from TRBV28 and TRBJ2-3; the D gene is possibly TRBD1 (6 bases). This CDR3 comprises 15 residues. V was trimmed by 6 bases and J by 4 bases, leaving 17 bases between them. Germline CDR1 and CDR2: MDHEN and SYDVKM. The CDR3 coding sequence is TGTGCCAGCAGCCGACCGCAGGGGCTGGCAGATACGCAGTATTTT. Translation: CASSRPQGLADTQYF.

Notes on this clonotype: The junction does not match germline at one end; this may be a read error. The chain carries TRBV30 and TRBJ1-5; TRBD1 matches at 7 bases. CDR1 and CDR2 (germline): GTSNPN, SVGIG (reference sequence). The CDR3 runs 14 residues. CDR3 DNA: TGTGCCTGGAGCTTGGGACAGAGCAATCGGCCCCAGCATTTT. Translating gives CAWSLGQSNRPQHF.

This chain uses TRBV6-1 with TRBJ2-7; 13 positions match TRBD2. Germline V gene lookup returns CDR1 MNHNS and CDR2 SASEGT. CDR3 length equals 18 residues. J lost 1 base, V lost 6 bases, and 12 bases had no gene match. The chain's CDR3 is CASSQTGLAGRGSYEQYF. For the CDR3, the DNA is TGTGCCAGCAGCCAAACGGGACTAGCGGGGAGAGGGTCCTACGAGCAGTACTTC.

Only a few counts were recorded for this clonotype. The chain carries TRBV25-1 and TRBJ2-1; a possible D gene is TRBD2 (6 bases). Looked up from germline, CDR1 is MGHDK and CDR2 is SYGVNS. The V gene lost 3 bases and the J gene lost 4 bases, with 13 bases spanning the gap. This CDR3 spans 15 amino acids. CDR3 nucleotide sequence: TGTGCCAGCAGTGAGCTCGGGACTTTGTACAATGAGCAGTTCTTC. Its translation: CASSELGTLYNEQFF. Filled out from reference TRBV25-1 and TRBJ2-1, the complete variable domain reads EADIYQTPRYLVIGTGKKITLECSQTMGHDKMYWYQQDPGMELHLIHYSYGVNSTEKGDLSSESTVSRIRTEHFPLTLESARPSHTSQYLCASSELGTLYNEQFFGPGTRLTVL.

This clonotype was found a few times. V usage is TRBV9 and J usage is TRBJ2-1, with TRBD2 matching 8 bases. V gave up 3 bases and J gave up 10 bases; unmatched junction bases: 6. Germline CDR1 SGDLS, CDR2 YYNGEE. The CDR3 has 13 amino acids. CDR3 sequence (DNA): TGTGCCAGCAGCGCCCTTAGCGGGGTGGAGCAGTTCTTC. Its protein is CASSALSGVEQFF.

This clonotype has more than one count but fewer than ten. This rearrangement joins TRBV20-1 to TRBJ2-7, with D possibly being TRBD2 (6 bases). CDR3 size: 13 residues. Per the germline V gene, CDR1 is DFQATT and CDR2 is SNEGSKA (reference sequence). Trimming took off 4 bases at V and 5 bases at J, with 15 bases between the two ends. The CDR3 DNA follows: TGCAGTGCTACCCTACCGGGACTGGACGAGCAGTACTTC. This sequence encodes CSATLPGLDEQYF.

This clonotype showed up just a few times. This chain uses TRBV7-7 with TRBJ1-2, with D hard to call. The CDR3 sequence is 12 residues long. Germline V lookup: CDR1 SSHAT, CDR2 FNYEAQ (reference sequence). V dropped 10 bases and J dropped 5 bases, with 14 bases sitting between them. CDR3 protein: CATHDVLYGYTF. The CDR3 DNA sequence: TGTGCCACCCACGATGTCCTATATGGCTACACCTTC.

This chain links TRBV21-1 with TRBJ2-3; TRBD2 reflects the table's D call only, with no check against the DNA. TRBV21-1 is designated a pseudogene. The CDR3 totals 14 residues. CDR3 amino acids: CASSKGPYTDTQYF. The CDR3 DNA sequence: TGTGCCAGCAGCAAGGGCCCGTACACAGATACGCAGTATTTT.

This clonotype came up many times. V is TRBV29-1 and J is TRBJ2-3; D call uncertain. Trimming removed 0 bases at V and 3 bases at J, with 13 bases between. The CDR3 has 15 residues. The V gene's germline CDR1 is SQVTM and CDR2 ANQGSEA. As DNA, the CDR3 is TGCAGCGTTGAAGATGGTTGGGCAGGAACAGATACGCAGTATTTT. Translation: CSVEDGWAGTDTQYF.

This clonotype was recorded a few times. The V call is TRBV6-5, the J call TRBJ1-2; D may be TRBD1 (5 bases). The CDR3 has 12 residues. Deletions cut 6 bases from V and 10 bases from J, with 15 bases between. The germline V gene has CDR1 MNHEY and CDR2 SVGAGI. Here the CDR3 DNA reads TGTGCCAGCAGCTCGGGACGTGATGACTACACCTTC. This codes for CASSSGRDDYTF.